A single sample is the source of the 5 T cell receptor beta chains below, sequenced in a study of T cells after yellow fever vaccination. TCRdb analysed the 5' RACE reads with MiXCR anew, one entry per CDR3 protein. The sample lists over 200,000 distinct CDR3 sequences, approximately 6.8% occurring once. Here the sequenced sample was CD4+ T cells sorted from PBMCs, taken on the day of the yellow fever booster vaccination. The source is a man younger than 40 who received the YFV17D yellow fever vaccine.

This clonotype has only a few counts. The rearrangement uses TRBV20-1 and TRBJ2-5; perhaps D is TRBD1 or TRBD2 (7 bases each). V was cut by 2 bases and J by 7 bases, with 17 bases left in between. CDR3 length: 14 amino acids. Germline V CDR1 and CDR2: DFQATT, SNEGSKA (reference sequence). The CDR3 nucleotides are TGCAGTGCTAGACCTAGCGGACAGGTCACGACCCAGTACTTC. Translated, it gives CSARPSGQVTTQYF.

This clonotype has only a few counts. Here the CDR3 reads CASSPWTTGSYEQYF. The CDR3 bases are TGTGCCAGCAGCCCATGGACGACTGGCTCCTACGAGCAGTACTTC. The chain couples TRBV7-2 to TRBJ2-7; unclear D gene. The CDR3 is made up of 15 amino acids. Germline-derived CDR1 and CDR2 are SGHTA and FQGNSA. V shed 5 bases and J shed 0 bases, with 14 bases lying between them.

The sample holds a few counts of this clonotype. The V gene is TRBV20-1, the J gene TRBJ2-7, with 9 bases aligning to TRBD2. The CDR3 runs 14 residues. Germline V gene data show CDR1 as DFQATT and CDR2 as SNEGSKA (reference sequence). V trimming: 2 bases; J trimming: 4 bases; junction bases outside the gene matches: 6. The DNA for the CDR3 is TGCAGTGCTAGACCCCCCAGCGGGAGGTACGAGCAGTACTTC. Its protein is CSARPPSGRYEQYF.

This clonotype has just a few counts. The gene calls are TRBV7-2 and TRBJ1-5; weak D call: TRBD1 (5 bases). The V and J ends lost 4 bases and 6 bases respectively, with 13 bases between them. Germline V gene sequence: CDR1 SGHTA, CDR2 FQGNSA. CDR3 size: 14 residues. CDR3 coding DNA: TGTGCCAGCAGCTCGCCTGGACACAGTCAGCCCCAGCATTTT. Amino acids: CASSSPGHSQPQHF. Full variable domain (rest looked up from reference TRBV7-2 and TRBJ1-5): GAGVSQSPSNKVTEKGKDVELRCDPISGHTALYWYRQSLGQGLEFLIYFQGNSAPDKSGLPSDRFSAERTGGSVSTLTIQRTQQEDSAVYLCASSSPGHSQPQHFGDGTRLSIL.

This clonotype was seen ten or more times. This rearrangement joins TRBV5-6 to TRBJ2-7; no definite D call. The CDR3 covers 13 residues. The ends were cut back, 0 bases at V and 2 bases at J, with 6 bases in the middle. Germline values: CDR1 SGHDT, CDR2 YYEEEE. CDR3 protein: CASSLAVAYEQYF. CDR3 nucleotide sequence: TGTGCCAGCAGCTTGGCTGTTGCCTACGAGCAGTACTTC. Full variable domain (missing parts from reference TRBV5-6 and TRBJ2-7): DAGVTQSPTHLIKTRGQQVTLRCSPKSGHDTVSWYQQALGQGPQFIFQYYEEEERQRGNFPDRFSGHQFPNYSSELNVNALLLGDSALYLCASSLAVAYEQYFGPGTRLTVT.